These 16 T cell receptor beta chains were all obtained from the same sample, sequenced in a study of blood T cell repertoires in COVID-19. Sequencing was performed with immunoSEQ multiplex PCR; in TCRdb, only in-frame clones are kept and a portion is missing. The sample gives over 150,000 clones, about 90% of which show up once; 0.55% is in the top ten. The sequencing input was peripheral blood. The receptor set was obtained from a man aged 45-65 years with acute or convalescent COVID-19.

The V call is TRBV19, the J call TRBJ2-3, with 7 positions matching TRBD1. The CDR3 is 15 residues long. With V trimmed by 2 bases and J by 0 bases, 2 bases remained unmatched. Germline lookup yields CDR1 LNHDA and CDR2 SQIVND (reference sequence). The CDR3, as DNA: TGTGCCAGTAGTATAACAGGGGTCAGCACAGATACGCAGTATTTT. It translates to CASSITGVSTDTQYF.

V is TRBV11-2 and J is TRBJ1-2; D possibly corresponds to TRBD1 (5 bases). V dropped 4 bases and J dropped 13 bases, with 19 bases sitting between them. The CDR3 has 13 residues. Germline lookup yields CDR1 SGHAT and CDR2 FQNNGV. CDR3 amino acids: CASSSTGRGSITF. Here the CDR3 DNA reads TGTGCCAGCAGCTCCACAGGCCGAGGCTCTATCACCTTC.

The chain has TRBV15 and TRBJ1-6; 11 bases are shared with TRBD1. This CDR3 region has 20 residues. The germline V gene has CDR1 LNHNV and CDR2 YYDKDF (reference sequence). Trimming at V came to 0 bases and at J to 1 base, leaving 8 bases not matched to a gene. The CDR3 sequence: CATSRDGQGAFGSYNSPLHF. In DNA, the CDR3 is TGTGCCACCAGCAGAGACGGACAGGGGGCTTTTGGATCCTATAATTCACCCCTCCACTTT.

This clone came up once. V is TRBV28 and J is TRBJ2-1; possibly TRBD1 for D (6 bases). The V gene's germline CDR1 is MDHEN and CDR2 SYDVKM. Trimming cost V 6 bases and J 1 base, with 13 bases left between them. This CDR3 contains 15 residues. The CDR3: CASSIDQGSYNEQFF. The CDR3, as DNA: TGTGCCAGCAGCATCGACCAGGGGTCCTACAATGAGCAGTTCTTC.

The gene calls are TRBV7-2 and TRBJ2-3, with D possibly matching TRBD1 (5 bases). The germline V and J ends were trimmed by 2 bases and 0 bases, with 6 bases remaining between them. The CDR3 has 14 amino acids. Looked up from germline, CDR1 is SGHTA and CDR2 is FQGNSA. DNA of the CDR3: TGTGCCAGCAGCTTACAGGGAAGCACAGATACGCAGTATTTT. Protein sequence: CASSLQGSTDTQYF.

The genes are TRBV25-1 and TRBJ2-7; no reliable D call. Germline V gene lookup returns CDR1 MGHDK and CDR2 SYGVNS. The V gene lost 1 base and the J gene lost 2 bases, with 9 bases spanning the gap. This CDR3 is built from 14 residues. In DNA form, the CDR3 reads TGTGCCAGCAGTGAATTTGGCCCTGCCTACGAGCAGTACTTC. Translating it yields CASSEFGPAYEQYF.

This chain connects TRBV15 to TRBJ2-5; tentative D call: TRBD1 (6 bases). CDR1 LNHNV and CDR2 YYDKDF come from the germline V gene (reference sequence). This CDR3 is 13 amino acids long. Trimming shortened V by 6 bases and J by 5 bases, and 13 bases separated the two germline ends. DNA for the CDR3: TGTGCCACCAGATTACAGGGTCACGAGACCCAGTACTTC. This gives the protein CATRLQGHETQYF.

Only one count was recorded for this clone. The chain couples TRBV20-1 to TRBJ2-3; perhaps TRBD2 as D (5 bases). There are 11 residues in the CDR3. The germline V gene has CDR1 DFQATT and CDR2 SNEGSKA (reference sequence). Trimming left V 6 bases short and J 5 bases short, with 9 bases between. The CDR3: CSAPAGDTQYF. In DNA, the CDR3 is TGCAGTGCCCCGGCGGGAGATACGCAGTATTTT.

The CDR3 bases are TGTGCAGAGACAGCCCTCATGGGCAATCAGCCCCAGCATTTT. Protein sequence: CAETALMGNQPQHF. This rearrangement joins TRBV19 to TRBJ1-5; TRBD1 is a possible D gene (5 bases). The CDR3 spans 14 residues. CDR1 and CDR2 from the germline V gene are LNHDA and SQIVND (reference sequence).

Comments on this clone: A junction end diverges from the germline sequence, so it may reflect a read error. The rearrangement joins TRBV6-9 to TRBJ2-7; the match to TRBD1 covers 9 bases. Per germline, CDR1 MNHGY and CDR2 SVAAGI. CDR3 length equals 15 residues. The chain's CDR3 is CASRYSGTGLDEQYF. The DNA of the CDR3 is TGTGCCAGCAGATATTCCGGGACAGGGCTTGACGAGCAGTACTTC.

This chain links TRBV28 with TRBJ1-2; D gene ambiguous. The CDR3 is 13 amino acids. Germline CDR1 and CDR2: MDHEN and SYDVKM. The ends were cut back, 2 bases at V and 1 base at J, with 5 bases in the middle. In DNA form, the CDR3 reads TGTGCCAGCAGTTTACAGGATAACTATGGCTACACCTTC. Its translation is CASSLQDNYGYTF.

The rearrangement joins TRBV5-4 to TRBJ1-6; 8 bases are shared with TRBD1. CDR1 and CDR2 (germline): SGHNT, YYREEE (reference sequence). The CDR3 spans 17 residues. Trimming at V came to 4 bases and at J to 5 bases, leaving 11 bases not matched to a gene. This CDR3 reads CASSPPAYRGNNSPLHF. The CDR3 DNA sequence: TGTGCCAGCAGCCCGCCGGCCTACAGGGGGAATAATTCACCCCTCCACTTT. The entire variable domain, with the rest obtained from reference TRBV5-4 and TRBJ1-6, is as follows: ETGVTQSPTHLIKTRGQQVTLRCSSQSGHNTVSWYQQALGQGPQFIFQYYREEENGRGNFPPRFSGLQFPNYSSELNVNALELDDSALYLCASSPPAYRGNNSPLHFGNGTRLTVT.

The rearrangement uses TRBV5-1 and TRBJ1-1, with TRBD1 matching 8 bases. V trimming: 4 bases; J trimming: 8 bases; junction bases outside the gene matches: 4. The CDR3 has 12 amino acids. From germline, CDR1 is SGHRS and CDR2 YFSETQ. Written as DNA, the CDR3 is TGCGCCAGCAGCCCCGACAGGGGCGAAGCTTTCTTT. This translates into CASSPDRGEAFF.

The chain links TRBV5-4 to TRBJ2-2; 11 nucleotides align to TRBD2. V lost 6 bases to trimming and J lost 9 bases; unmatched junction nucleotides: 10. This CDR3 is 15 amino acids long. Germline loops: CDR1 SGHNT, CDR2 YYREEE (reference sequence). CDR3 coding DNA: TGTGCCAGCACCGTAGCGGGAGGGCCGAGCCGGGAGCTGTTTTTT. Its translation: CASTVAGGPSRELFF.

J is TRBJ2-3 and V is TRBV11-2, with 8 nucleotides matching TRBD2. The V gene's germline CDR1 is SGHAT and CDR2 FQNNGV. The CDR3 is made up of 15 amino acids. V shed 1 base, J shed 1 base, and the junction held 1 base outside the gene matches. DNA for the CDR3: TGTGCCAGCAGCTTAGTGACTAGCGGCACAGATACGCAGTATTTT. Protein sequence: CASSLVTSGTDTQYF. Supplemented by reference TRBV11-2 and TRBJ2-3, the full variable domain reads EAGVAQSPRYKIIEKRQSVAFWCNPISGHATLYWYQQILGQGPKLLIQFQNNGVVDDSQLPKDRFSAERLKGVDSTLKIQPAKLEDSAVYLCASSLVTSGTDTQYFGPGTRLTVL.

The chain links TRBV15 to TRBJ1-1; D remains ambiguous. The germline CDR1 and CDR2 sequences are LNHNV and YYDKDF (reference sequence). The CDR3 totals 14 residues. The germline V and J ends were trimmed by 0 bases and 4 bases, with 9 bases remaining between them. The CDR3 nucleotides read TGTGCCACCAGCAGAGATATTGCCAGCACTGAAGCTTTCTTT. Translation: CATSRDIASTEAFF.